These 12 T cell receptor beta chains were sequenced from one sample in a study of blood T cells in healthy people across ages. With a J-beta primer mix and a sample-barcoded 5' primer, a second PCR ran about 6 to 11 cycles. TCRdb called the 5' RACE reads again in MiXCR, with one record for every CDR3 protein. The sample records some 920,000 distinct CDR3 sequences, 45% to 60% being singletons. What was sequenced was blood. Receptors originate from a woman in her sixties or seventies in good health.

The V and J genes are TRBV7-9 and TRBJ1-1; D is perhaps TRBD1 (5 bases). This CDR3 is built from 13 residues. Germline V gene lookup returns CDR1 SEHNR and CDR2 FQNEAQ (reference sequence). Trimming removed 6 bases at V and 6 bases at J, with 14 bases between. CDR3 region: CASSPGFIAEAFF. The CDR3 bases are TGTGCCAGCAGTCCAGGGTTTATCGCTGAAGCTTTCTTT.

The rearrangement uses TRBV20-1 and TRBJ2-5; no clear D gene. The V and J ends lost 7 bases and 5 bases respectively, with 11 bases between them. This CDR3 contains 11 residues. Per the germline V gene, CDR1 is DFQATT and CDR2 is SNEGSKA (reference sequence). CDR3 DNA: TGCAGTGTCAAAAGAGCGGAGACCCAGTACTTC. It encodes CSVKRAETQYF.

This clonotype occurred a few times. The chain carries TRBV4-1 and TRBJ2-7; D might be TRBD2 (6 bases). CDR3 size: 17 residues. Germline CDR1 reads MGHRA; CDR2 reads YSYEKL. Trimming removed 2 bases from V and 0 bases from J, with 17 bases in between. The CDR3 DNA reads as TGCGCCAGCAGCCAATTCCTTCACGCGGAGGGCTCCTACGAGCAGTACTTC. Translated: CASSQFLHAEGSYEQYF.

A note on this clonotype: The junction departs from germline at one end; a sequencing error may be responsible. The rearrangement joins TRBV4-2 to TRBJ2-2; 8 nucleotides match TRBD2. CDR3 size: 18 residues. Germline assignment: CDR1 LGHNA and CDR2 YNFKEQ. The DNA of the CDR3 is TGTGCCAGCACCCAAACGCCCGGGGGGGGTCTCGCCACCGGGGAGCTGTTTTTT. It is translated as CASTQTPGGGLATGELFF.

The chain uses TRBV15 and TRBJ2-3; D gene uncertain. This CDR3 has 13 amino acids. From germline, CDR1 is LNHNV and CDR2 YYDKDF (reference sequence). V lost 2 bases to trimming and J lost 0 bases, with 3 bases between them. The CDR3 loop is CATSRMSTDTQYF. For the CDR3, the DNA is TGTGCCACCAGCAGAATGAGCACAGATACGCAGTATTTT.

The genes are TRBV29-1 and TRBJ2-5, with 7 bases matching TRBD2. Germline V lookup: CDR1 SQVTM, CDR2 ANQGSEA. Unmatched junction bases numbered 2, after V lost 2 bases and J lost 5 bases. The CDR3 has 12 residues. The CDR3 nucleotides are TGCAGCGTTGAACCTAGCGGCGAGACCCAGTACTTC. Amino acids: CSVEPSGETQYF. The variable domain in full, completed from reference TRBV29-1 and TRBJ2-5, reads SAVISQKPSRDICQRGTSLTIQCQVDSQVTMMFWYRQQPGQSLTLIATANQGSEATYESGFVIDKFPISRPNLTFSTLTVSNMSPEDSSIYLCSVEPSGETQYFGPGTRLLVL.

The sample holds a few counts of this clonotype. The rearrangement uses TRBV12-3 or TRBV12-4 and TRBJ2-1; D may be TRBD2 (6 bases). The CDR3 contains 15 residues. V gave up 5 bases and J gave up 1 base, with 12 bases separating them. The CDR3 reads CASSAAGTSYNEQFF. The CDR3 bases are TGTGCCAGCAGTGCTGCCGGGACTTCCTACAATGAGCAGTTCTTC.

V usage is TRBV7-2 and J usage is TRBJ1-1, with TRBD1 as a possible D gene (6 bases). Germline-derived CDR1 and CDR2 are SGHTA and FQGNSA. The CDR3 runs to 16 residues. V lost 2 bases, J lost 11 bases, and 24 bases lay in between. The CDR3 loop is CASSLRPGTSGSGAFF. The CDR3 DNA sequence: TGTGCCAGCAGCTTACGTCCAGGGACAAGCGGCTCAGGGGCTTTCTTT.

The V call is TRBV4-1, the J call TRBJ2-4; D might be TRBD1 (5 bases). Germline assignment: CDR1 MGHRA and CDR2 YSYEKL. The CDR3 is 13 residues long. The V gene lost 3 bases and the J gene lost 7 bases, with 10 bases spanning the gap. For the CDR3, the DNA is TGCGCCAGCAGCCATGCAGGGATGAACATTCAGTACTTC. Amino acids: CASSHAGMNIQYF.

The chain uses TRBV29-1 and TRBJ2-2; 9 bases match TRBD1. The CDR3 consists of 15 residues. The germline V gene encodes CDR1 SQVTM and CDR2 ANQGSEA. V lost 1 base, J lost 2 bases, and 2 bases stayed unmatched. DNA for the CDR3: TGCAGCGTTGAAGCTACAGGGGGCAACACCGGGGAGCTGTTTTTT. Protein product: CSVEATGGNTGELFF.

The sample holds many counts of this clonotype. This sequence joins TRBV20-1 and TRBJ2-1, with D tentatively TRBD2 (6 bases). Germline assignment: CDR1 DFQATT and CDR2 SNEGSKA (reference sequence). The CDR3 sequence is 13 residues long. The V gene lost 3 bases and the J gene lost 1 base, with 7 bases spanning the gap. CDR3 bases: TGCAGTGCTAGTAGCGGTTCCTACAATGAGCAGTTCTTC. Translation: CSASSGSYNEQFF.

The J gene is TRBJ2-1, the V gene TRBV15, with D perhaps TRBD2 (5 bases). From germline, CDR1 is LNHNV and CDR2 YYDKDF (reference sequence). The CDR3 contains 15 residues. The ends were cut back, 4 bases at V and 5 bases at J, with 15 bases in the middle. The CDR3 DNA reads TGTGCCACCAGCAAGGGAGCGGTAAGAAACAATGAGCAGTTCTTC. As protein: CATSKGAVRNNEQFF. Using reference TRBV15 and TRBJ2-1 for the parts outside the CDR3, the full variable domain is DAMVIQNPRYQVTQFGKPVTLSCSQTLNHNVMYWYQQKSSQAPKLLFHYYDKDFNNEADTPDNFQSRRPNTSFCFLDIRSPGLGDTAMYLCATSKGAVRNNEQFFGPGTRLTVL.